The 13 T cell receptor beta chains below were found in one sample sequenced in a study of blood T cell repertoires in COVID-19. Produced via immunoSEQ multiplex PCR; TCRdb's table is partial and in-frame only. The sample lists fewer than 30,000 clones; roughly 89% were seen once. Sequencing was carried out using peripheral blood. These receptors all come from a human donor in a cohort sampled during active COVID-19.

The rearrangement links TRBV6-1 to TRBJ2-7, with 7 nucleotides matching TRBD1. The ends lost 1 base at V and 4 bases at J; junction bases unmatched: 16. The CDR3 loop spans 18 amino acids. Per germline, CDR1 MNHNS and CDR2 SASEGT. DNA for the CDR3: TGTGCCAGCAGTGAAGTAAGGGTGTCTTGGACAGGAAAATACGAGCAGTACTTC. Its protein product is CASSEVRVSWTGKYEQYF.

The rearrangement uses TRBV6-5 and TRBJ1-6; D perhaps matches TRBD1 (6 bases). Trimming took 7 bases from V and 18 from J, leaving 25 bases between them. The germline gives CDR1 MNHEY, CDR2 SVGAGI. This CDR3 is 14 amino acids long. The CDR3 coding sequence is TGTGCCAGCATCTCCGTTAGAGGGGGGGCTGAGCACCACTTT. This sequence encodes CASISVRGGAEHHF.

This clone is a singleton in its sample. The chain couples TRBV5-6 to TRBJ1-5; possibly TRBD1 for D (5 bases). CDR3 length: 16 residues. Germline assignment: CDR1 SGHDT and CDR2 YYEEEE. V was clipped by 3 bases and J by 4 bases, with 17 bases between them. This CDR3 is CASSWGPTGGNQPQHF. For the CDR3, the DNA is TGTGCCAGCAGCTGGGGACCAACCGGGGGGAATCAGCCCCAGCATTTT.

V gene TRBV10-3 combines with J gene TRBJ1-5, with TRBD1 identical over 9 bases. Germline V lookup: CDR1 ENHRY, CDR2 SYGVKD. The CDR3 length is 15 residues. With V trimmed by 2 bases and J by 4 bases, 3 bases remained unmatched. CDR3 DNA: TGTGCCATCAGTGAGATGGGACAGGGAAATCAGCCCCAGCATTTT. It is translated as CAISEMGQGNQPQHF.

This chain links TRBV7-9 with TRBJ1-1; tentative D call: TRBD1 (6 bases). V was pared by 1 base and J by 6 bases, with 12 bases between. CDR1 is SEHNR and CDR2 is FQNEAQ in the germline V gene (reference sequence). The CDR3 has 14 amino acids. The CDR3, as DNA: TGTGCCAGCAGCTTAGAGGTAGGGGGGGCTGAAGCTTTCTTT. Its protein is CASSLEVGGAEAFF.

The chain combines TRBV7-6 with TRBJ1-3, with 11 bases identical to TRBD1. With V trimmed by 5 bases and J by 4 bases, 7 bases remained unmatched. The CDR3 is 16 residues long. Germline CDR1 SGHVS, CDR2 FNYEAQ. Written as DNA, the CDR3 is TGTGCCAGCAGCGGGGGACAGGGGGTCTACGGAAACACCATATATTTT. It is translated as CASSGGQGVYGNTIYF.

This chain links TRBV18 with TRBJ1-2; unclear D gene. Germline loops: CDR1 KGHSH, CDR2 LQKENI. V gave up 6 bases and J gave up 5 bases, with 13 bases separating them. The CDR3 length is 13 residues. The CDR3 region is CASSPERIYGYTF. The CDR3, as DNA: TGTGCCAGCTCCCCGGAGAGAATTTATGGCTACACCTTC.

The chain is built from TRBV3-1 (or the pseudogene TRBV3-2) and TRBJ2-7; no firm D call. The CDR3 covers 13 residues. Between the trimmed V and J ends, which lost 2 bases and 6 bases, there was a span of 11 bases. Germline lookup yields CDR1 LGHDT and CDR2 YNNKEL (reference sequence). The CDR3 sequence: CASSQRSMREQYF. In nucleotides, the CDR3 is TGTGCCAGCAGCCAACGGTCAATGCGCGAGCAGTACTTC.

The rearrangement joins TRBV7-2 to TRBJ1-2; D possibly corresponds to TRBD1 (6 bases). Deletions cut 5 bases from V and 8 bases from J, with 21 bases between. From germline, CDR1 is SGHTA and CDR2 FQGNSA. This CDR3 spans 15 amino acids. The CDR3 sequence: CASSPQGMRERGYTF. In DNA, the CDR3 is TGTGCCAGCAGCCCACAGGGAATGAGGGAGCGCGGCTACACCTTC.

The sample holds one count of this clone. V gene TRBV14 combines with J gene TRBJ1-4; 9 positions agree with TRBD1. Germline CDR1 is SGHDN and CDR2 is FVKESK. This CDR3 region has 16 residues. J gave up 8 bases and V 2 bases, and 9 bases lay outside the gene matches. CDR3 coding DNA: TGTGCCAGCAGCCAACTCCTTGGACAGGGGCAAGAAAAACTGTTTTTT. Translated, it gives CASSQLLGQGQEKLFF.

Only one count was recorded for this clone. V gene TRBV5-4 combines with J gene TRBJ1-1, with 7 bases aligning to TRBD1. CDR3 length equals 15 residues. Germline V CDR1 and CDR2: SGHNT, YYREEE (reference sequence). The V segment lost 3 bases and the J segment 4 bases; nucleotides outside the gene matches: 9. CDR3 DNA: TGTGCCAGCAGCTGGGTCGGACAGGTGGGCACTGAAGCTTTCTTT. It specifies CASSWVGQVGTEAFF.

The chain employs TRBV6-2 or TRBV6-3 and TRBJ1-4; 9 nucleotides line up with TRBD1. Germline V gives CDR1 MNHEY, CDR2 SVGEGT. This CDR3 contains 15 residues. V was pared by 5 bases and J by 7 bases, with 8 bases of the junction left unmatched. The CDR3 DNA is TGTGCCAGCAGTACGGAACAGGGGGCGCGTGAAAAACTGTTTTTT. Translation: CASSTEQGAREKLFF.

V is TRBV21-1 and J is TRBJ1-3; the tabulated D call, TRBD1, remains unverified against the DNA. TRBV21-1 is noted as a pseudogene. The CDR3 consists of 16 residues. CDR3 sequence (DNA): TGTGCCAGCAGCATCCAGGGATTCCTCTCTGGAAACACCATATATTTT. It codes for CASSIQGFLSGNTIYF.